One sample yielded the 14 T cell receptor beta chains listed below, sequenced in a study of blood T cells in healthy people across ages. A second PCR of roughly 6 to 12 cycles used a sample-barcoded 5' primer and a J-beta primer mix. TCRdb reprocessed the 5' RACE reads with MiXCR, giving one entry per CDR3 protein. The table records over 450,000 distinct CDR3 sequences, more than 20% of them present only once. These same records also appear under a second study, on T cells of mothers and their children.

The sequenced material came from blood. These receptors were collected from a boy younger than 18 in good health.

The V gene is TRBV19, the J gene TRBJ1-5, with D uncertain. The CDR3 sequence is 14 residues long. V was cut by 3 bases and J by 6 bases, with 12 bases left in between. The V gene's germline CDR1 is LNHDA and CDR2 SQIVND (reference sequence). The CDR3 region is CASSMNPYGQPQHF. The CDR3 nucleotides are TGTGCCAGTAGTATGAACCCTTATGGTCAGCCCCAGCATTTT.

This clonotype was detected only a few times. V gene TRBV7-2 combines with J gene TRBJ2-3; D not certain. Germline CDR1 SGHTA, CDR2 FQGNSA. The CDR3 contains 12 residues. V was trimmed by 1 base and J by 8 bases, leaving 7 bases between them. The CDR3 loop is CASSLERVTQYF. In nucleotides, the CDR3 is TGTGCCAGCAGCTTAGAAAGGGTTACGCAGTATTTT.

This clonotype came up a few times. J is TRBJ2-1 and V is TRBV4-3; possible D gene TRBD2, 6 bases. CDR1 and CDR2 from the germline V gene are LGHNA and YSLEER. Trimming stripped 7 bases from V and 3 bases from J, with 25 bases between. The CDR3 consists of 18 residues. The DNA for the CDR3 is TGCGCCAGCATACCAATCGGTTTAGGGACTCTACGCTACAATGAGCAGTTCTTC. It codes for CASIPIGLGTLRYNEQFF.

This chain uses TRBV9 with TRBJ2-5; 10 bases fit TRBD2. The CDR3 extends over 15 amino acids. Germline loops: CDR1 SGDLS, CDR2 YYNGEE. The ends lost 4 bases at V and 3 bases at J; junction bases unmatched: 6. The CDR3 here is CASSPTSGAEETQYF. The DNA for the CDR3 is TGTGCCAGCAGCCCAACTAGCGGGGCCGAAGAGACCCAGTACTTC.

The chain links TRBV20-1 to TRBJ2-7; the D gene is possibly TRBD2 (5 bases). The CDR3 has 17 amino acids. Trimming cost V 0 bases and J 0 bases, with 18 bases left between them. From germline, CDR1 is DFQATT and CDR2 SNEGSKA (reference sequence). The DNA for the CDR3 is TGCAGTGCTAGAGACCTCAAGGCCAGCGGCTACTCCTACGAGCAGTACTTC. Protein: CSARDLKASGYSYEQYF.

CDR3 nucleotides: TGTGCCAGCAGCCCAGGGGCCAGGGCTGTCGCAGATACGCAGTATTTT. It encodes CASSPGARAVADTQYF. This chain links TRBV9 with TRBJ2-3, with D possibly TRBD1 on 6 matching bases. This CDR3 has 16 residues. Trimming removed 4 bases from V and 4 bases from J, with 19 bases in between. Germline V lookup: CDR1 SGDLS, CDR2 YYNGEE.

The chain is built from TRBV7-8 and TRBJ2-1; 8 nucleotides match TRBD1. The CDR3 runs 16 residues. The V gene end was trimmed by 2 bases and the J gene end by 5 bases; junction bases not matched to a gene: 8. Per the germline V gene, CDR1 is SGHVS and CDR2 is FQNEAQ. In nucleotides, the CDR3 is TGTGCCAGCAGCTTAACCCCCGGGACAGGAGACAATGAGCAGTTCTTC. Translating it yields CASSLTPGTGDNEQFF.

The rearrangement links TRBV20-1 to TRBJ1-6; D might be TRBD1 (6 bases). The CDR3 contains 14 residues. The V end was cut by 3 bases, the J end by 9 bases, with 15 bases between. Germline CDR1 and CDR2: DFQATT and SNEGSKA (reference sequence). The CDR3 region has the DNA TGCAGTGCTAGTGTCCGTGGACAGATTTCACCCCTCCACTTT. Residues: CSASVRGQISPLHF.

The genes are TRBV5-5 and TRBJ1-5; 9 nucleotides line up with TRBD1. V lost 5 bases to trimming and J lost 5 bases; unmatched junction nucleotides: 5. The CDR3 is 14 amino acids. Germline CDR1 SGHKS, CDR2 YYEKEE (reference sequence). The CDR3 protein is CASSTRDRDQPQHF. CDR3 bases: TGTGCCAGCAGTACCCGGGACAGGGATCAGCCCCAGCATTTT.

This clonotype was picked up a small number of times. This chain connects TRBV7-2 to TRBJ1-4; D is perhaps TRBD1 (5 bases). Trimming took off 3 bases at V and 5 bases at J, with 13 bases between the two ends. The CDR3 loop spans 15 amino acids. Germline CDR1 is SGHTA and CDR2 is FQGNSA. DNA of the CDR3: TGTGCCAGCAGCTTGGGAGGGGCGCAGAATGAAAAACTGTTTTTT. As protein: CASSLGGAQNEKLFF.

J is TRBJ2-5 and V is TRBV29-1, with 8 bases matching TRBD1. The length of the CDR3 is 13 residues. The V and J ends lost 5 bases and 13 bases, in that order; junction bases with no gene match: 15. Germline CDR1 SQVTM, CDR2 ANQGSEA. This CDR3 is CSVLRTGTYERYF. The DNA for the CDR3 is TGCAGCGTTCTCCGGACAGGGACCTACGAGCGGTACTTC.

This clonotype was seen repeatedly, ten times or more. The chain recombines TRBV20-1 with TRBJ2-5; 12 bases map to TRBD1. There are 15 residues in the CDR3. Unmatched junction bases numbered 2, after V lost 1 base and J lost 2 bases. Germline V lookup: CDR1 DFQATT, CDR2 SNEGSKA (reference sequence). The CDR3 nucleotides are TGCAGTGCTAGAGGGGACAGGGGGCGGCAAGAGACCCAGTACTTC. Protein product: CSARGDRGRQETQYF.

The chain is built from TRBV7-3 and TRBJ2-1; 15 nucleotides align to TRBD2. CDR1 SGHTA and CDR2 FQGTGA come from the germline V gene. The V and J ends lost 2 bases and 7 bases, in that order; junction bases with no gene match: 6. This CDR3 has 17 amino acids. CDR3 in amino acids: CASSLGGLAGGINEQFF. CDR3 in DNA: TGTGCCAGCAGCTTAGGGGGACTAGCGGGGGGAATAAATGAGCAGTTCTTC.

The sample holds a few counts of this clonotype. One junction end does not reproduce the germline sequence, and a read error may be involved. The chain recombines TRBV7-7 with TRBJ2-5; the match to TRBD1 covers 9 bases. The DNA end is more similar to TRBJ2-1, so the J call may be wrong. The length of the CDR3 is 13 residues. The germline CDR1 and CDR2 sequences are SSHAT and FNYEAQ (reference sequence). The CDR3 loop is CASSGRDRAEQFF. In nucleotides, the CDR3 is TGTGCTAGCAGCGGCCGGGACAGGGCTGAGCAGTTCTTC.